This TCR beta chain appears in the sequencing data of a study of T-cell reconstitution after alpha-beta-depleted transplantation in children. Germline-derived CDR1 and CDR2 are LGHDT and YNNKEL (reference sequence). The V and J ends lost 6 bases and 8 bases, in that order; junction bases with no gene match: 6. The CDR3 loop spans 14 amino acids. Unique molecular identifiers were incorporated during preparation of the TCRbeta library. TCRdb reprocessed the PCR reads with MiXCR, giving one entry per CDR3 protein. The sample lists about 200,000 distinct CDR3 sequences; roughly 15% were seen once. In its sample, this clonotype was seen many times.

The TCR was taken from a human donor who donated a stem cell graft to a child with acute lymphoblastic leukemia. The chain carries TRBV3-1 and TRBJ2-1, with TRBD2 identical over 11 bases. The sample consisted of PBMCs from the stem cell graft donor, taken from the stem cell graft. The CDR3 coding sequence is TGTGCCAGCAGAAAAACTAGCGGGAGACATGAGCAGTTCTTC. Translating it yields CASRKTSGRHEQFF.